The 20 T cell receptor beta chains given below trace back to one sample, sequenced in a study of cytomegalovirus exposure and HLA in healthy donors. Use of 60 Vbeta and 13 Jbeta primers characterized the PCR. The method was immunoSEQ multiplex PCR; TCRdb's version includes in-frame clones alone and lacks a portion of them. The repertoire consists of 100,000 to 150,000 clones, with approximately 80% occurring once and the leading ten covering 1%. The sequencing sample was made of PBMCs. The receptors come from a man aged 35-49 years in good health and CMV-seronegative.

This CDR3 is CASSTTGNTEAFF. The CDR3 DNA is TGTGCCAGCAGCACGACGGGGAACACTGAAGCTTTCTTT. This rearrangement joins TRBV6-5 to TRBJ1-1; no reliable D call. The germline V gene has CDR1 MNHEY and CDR2 SVGAGI. Trimming took off 6 bases at V and 1 base at J, with 9 bases between the two ends. This CDR3 is 13 amino acids long.

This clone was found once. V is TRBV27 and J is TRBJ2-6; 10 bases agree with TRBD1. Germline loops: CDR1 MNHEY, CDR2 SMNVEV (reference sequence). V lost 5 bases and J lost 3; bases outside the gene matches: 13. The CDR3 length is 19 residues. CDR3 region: CASSPIGGTGVYGANVLTF. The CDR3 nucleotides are TGTGCCAGCAGTCCCATAGGGGGGACAGGGGTTTATGGGGCCAACGTCCTGACTTTC.

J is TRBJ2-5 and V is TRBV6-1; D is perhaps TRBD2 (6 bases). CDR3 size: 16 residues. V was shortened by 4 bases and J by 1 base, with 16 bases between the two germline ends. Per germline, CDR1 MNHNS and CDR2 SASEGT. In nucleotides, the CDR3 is TGTGCCAGCAGTGGGGGACTGGCGGCGGCCCAAGAGACCCAGTACTTC. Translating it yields CASSGGLAAAQETQYF.

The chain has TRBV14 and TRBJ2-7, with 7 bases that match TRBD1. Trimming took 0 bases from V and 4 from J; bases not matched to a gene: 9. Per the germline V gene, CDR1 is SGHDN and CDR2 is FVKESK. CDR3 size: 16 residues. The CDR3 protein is CASSQDSTGVLYEQYF. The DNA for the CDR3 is TGTGCCAGCAGCCAAGATAGCACAGGGGTTTTGTACGAGCAGTACTTC.

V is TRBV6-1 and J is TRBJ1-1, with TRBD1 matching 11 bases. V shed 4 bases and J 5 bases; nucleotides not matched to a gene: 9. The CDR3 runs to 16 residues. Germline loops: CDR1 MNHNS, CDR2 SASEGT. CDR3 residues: CASSAHGTGGWTEAFF. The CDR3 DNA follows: TGTGCCAGCAGTGCCCACGGGACAGGGGGTTGGACTGAAGCTTTCTTT.

CDR3 amino acids: CASSPAFVTSGRTEQFF. The CDR3, as DNA: TGTGCCAGCAGCCCTGCTTTTGTGACTAGCGGGAGAACTGAGCAGTTCTTC. V is TRBV5-4 and J is TRBJ2-1; TRBD2 aligns across 12 bases. V was clipped by 4 bases and J by 9 bases; unmatched bases: 14. This CDR3 has 17 residues. CDR1 is SGHNT and CDR2 is YYREEE in the germline V gene (reference sequence).

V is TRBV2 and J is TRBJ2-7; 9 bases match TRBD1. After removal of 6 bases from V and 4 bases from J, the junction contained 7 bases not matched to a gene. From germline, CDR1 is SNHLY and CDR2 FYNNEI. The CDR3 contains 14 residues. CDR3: CASRRRQGGYEQYF. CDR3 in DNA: TGTGCCAGCAGACGGCGACAGGGGGGGTACGAGCAGTACTTC.

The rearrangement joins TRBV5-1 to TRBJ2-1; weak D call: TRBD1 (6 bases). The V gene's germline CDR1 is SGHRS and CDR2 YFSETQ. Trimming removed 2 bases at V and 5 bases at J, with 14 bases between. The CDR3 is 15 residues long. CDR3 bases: TGCGCCAGCAGCTTTGTAGGGGGAGAGAACAATGAGCAGTTCTTC. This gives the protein CASSFVGGENNEQFF.

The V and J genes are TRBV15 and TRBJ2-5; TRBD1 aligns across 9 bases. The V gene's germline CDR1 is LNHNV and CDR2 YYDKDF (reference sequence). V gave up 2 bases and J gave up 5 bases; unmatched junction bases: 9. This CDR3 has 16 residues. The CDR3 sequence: CATSRTGGGFGETQYF. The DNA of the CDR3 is TGTGCCACCAGCAGAACAGGGGGCGGATTTGGGGAGACCCAGTACTTC.

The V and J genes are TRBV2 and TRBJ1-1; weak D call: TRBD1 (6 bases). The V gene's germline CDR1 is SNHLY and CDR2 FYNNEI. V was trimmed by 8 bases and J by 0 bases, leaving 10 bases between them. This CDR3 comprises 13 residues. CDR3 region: CASQGQMNTEAFF. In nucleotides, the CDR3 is TGTGCCAGCCAAGGACAGATGAACACTGAAGCTTTCTTT.

The CDR3: CASSLYPPGANVLTF. The CDR3, as DNA: TGTGCCAGCAGCCTATACCCACCTGGGGCCAACGTCCTGACTTTC. The chain recombines TRBV7-2 with TRBJ2-6; the D is unclear. This CDR3 is 15 amino acids long. Trimming cost V 5 bases and J 2 bases, with 10 bases left between them. CDR1 and CDR2 from the germline V gene are SGHTA and FQGNSA. Filled out from reference TRBV7-2 and TRBJ2-6, the complete variable domain reads GAGVSQSPSNKVTEKGKDVELRCDPISGHTALYWYRQSLGQGLEFLIYFQGNSAPDKSGLPSDRFSAERTGGSVSTLTIQRTQQEDSAVYLCASSLYPPGANVLTFGAGSRLTVL.

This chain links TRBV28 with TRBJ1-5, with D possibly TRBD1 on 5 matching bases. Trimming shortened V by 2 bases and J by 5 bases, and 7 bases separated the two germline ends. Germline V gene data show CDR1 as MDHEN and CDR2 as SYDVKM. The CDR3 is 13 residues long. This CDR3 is CASSLIGDQPQHF. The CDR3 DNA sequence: TGTGCCAGCAGTTTAATAGGGGATCAGCCCCAGCATTTT. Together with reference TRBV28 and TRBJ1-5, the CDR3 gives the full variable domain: DVKVTQSSRYLVKRTGEKVFLECVQDMDHENMFWYRQDPGLGLRLIYFSYDVKMKEKGDIPEGYSVSREKKERFSLILESASTNQTSMYLCASSLIGDQPQHFGDGTRLSIL.

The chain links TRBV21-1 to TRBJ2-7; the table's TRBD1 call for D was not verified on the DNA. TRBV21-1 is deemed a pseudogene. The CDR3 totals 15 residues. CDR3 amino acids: CASSKASRASYEQYF. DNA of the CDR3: TGTGCCAGCAGCAAAGCTTCCAGGGCCTCCTACGAGCAGTACTTC.

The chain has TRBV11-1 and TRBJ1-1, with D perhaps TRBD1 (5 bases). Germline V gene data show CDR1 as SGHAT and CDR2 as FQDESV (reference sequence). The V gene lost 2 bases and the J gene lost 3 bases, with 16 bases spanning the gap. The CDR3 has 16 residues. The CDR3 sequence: CASSLQGNGWHTEAFF. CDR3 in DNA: TGTGCCAGCAGCTTACAGGGTAATGGATGGCACACTGAAGCTTTCTTT.

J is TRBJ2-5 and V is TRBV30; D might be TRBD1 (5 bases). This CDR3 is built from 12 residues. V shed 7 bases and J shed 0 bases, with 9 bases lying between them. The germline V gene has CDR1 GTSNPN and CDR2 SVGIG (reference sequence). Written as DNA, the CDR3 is TGTGCCTCGACAGTAAACCAAGAGACCCAGTACTTC. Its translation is CASTVNQETQYF.

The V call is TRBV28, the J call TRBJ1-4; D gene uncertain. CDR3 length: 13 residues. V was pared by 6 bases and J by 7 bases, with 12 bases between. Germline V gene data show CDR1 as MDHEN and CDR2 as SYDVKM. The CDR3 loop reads CASSLPTSEKLFF. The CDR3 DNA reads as TGTGCCAGCAGCCTGCCAACCAGTGAAAAACTGTTTTTT.

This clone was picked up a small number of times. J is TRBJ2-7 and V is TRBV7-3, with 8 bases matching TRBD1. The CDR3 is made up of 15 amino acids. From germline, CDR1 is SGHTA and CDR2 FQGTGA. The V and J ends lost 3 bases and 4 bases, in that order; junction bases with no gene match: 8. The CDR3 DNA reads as TGTGCCAGCAGCTTTGGACAGGGCTCCATTTACGAGCAGTACTTC. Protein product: CASSFGQGSIYEQYF. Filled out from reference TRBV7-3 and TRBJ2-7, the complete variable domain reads GAGVSQTPSNKVTEKGKYVELRCDPISGHTALYWYRQSLGQGPEFLIYFQGTGAADDSGLPNDRFFAVRPEGSVSTLKIQRTERGDSAVYLCASSFGQGSIYEQYFGPGTRLTVT.

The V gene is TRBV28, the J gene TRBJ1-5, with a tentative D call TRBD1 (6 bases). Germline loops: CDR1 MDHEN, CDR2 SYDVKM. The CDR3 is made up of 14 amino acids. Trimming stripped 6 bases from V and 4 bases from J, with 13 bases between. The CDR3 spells CASRDSTSNQPQHF. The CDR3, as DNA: TGTGCCAGCAGGGACAGCACATCTAATCAGCCCCAGCATTTT.

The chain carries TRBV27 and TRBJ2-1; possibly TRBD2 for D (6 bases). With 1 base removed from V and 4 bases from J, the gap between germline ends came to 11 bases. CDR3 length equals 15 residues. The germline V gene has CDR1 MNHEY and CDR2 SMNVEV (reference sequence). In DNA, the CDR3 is TGTGCCAGCAGTTTATTACTAGCAGGGTACAATGAGCAGTTCTTC. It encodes CASSLLLAGYNEQFF.

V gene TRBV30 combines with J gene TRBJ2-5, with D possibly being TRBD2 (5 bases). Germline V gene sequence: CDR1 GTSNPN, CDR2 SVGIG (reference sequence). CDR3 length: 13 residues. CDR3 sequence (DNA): TGTGCTGTGGAGGAGCCTTCCCAAGAGACCCAGTACTTC. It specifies CAVEEPSQETQYF.